This TCR beta chain appears in the sequencing data of a study of spatial heterogeneity in lung cancer. Time point defined: sample taken at primary tumor resection. No cells were sorted before sequencing. The whole RNA sequenced was extracted from tumor, nontumor lung or frozen PBMC. Patients with untreated early-stage non-small cell lung cancer, numbering approximately 79, were the donors. V lost 3 bases, J lost 8 bases, and 10 bases stayed unmatched. The CDR3 has 15 amino acids. Germline values: CDR1 SGHTA, CDR2 FQGNSA. Overall study results and limits: Resection saw ubiquitous expanded tumor TCRs appear in blood more than follow-up did.

Using its own MiXCR run on the 5' RACE reads, TCRdb lists one record per CDR3 protein. The repertoire holds about 92,000 distinct CDR3 sequences, with 9.5% to 15% as singletons. On this clonotype itself: Its antigen is unknown.

The starting material was PBMCs, obtained at surgery. The genes are TRBV7-2 and TRBJ2-1; 7 nucleotides line up with TRBD2. This clonotype was sampled from a male donor with early-stage non-small cell lung cancer. For the CDR3, the DNA is TGTGCCAGCAGCTTTCAAAGCGGGGTTCGAGATGAGCAGTTCTTC. Protein sequence: CASSFQSGVRDEQFF. Using reference TRBV7-2 and TRBJ2-1 for the parts outside the CDR3, the full variable domain is GAGVSQSPSNKVTEKGKDVELRCDPISGHTALYWYRQSLGQGLEFLIYFQGNSAPDKSGLPSDRFSAERTGGSVSTLTIQRTQQEDSAVYLCASSFQSGVRDEQFFGPGTRLTVL.